This T cell receptor beta chain was sequenced for a study of blood T cell repertoires in COVID-19. Study context: Material from acute and convalescent COVID-19 was sourced from the United States, Italy and Spain. PBMCs, B-cell-depleted T cells, or T cells provided the cDNA or gDNA that made up the material.

Original handling: Amplification from reference gene primers served as the basis for estimated nucleated cell counts. Sequenced by immunoSEQ multiplex PCR; TCRdb stores in-frame clones only, minus some. That table gives V, J and clone size, and the DNA gave D and trimming. The repertoire holds about 190,000 clones, with 70% to 90% as singletons. This CDR3 is built from 15 residues. Germline V CDR1 and CDR2: MDHEN, SYDVKM. V shed 7 bases, J shed 5 bases, and the junction held 13 bases outside the gene matches. The chain combines TRBV28 with TRBJ2-7; 8 bases are shared with TRBD2. This clonotype was obtained from a man aged 25 to 40 with acute or convalescent COVID-19. Sequenced: peripheral blood. The CDR3 DNA reads as TGTGCCAGCATAGACGGGGGGGCAGTCTTCAACGAGCAGTACTTC. This gives the protein CASIDGGAVFNEQYF. The full variable domain, in which reference TRBV28 and TRBJ2-7 provide the parts outside the CDR3, is DVKVTQSSRYLVKRTGEKVFLECVQDMDHENMFWYRQDPGLGLRLIYFSYDVKMKEKGDIPEGYSVSREKKERFSLILESASTNQTSMYLCASIDGGAVFNEQYFGPGTRLTVT.